This paragraph covers one T cell receptor beta chain sequence. Its antigen is unknown. The V and J ends lost 5 bases and 2 bases respectively, with 14 bases between them. The CDR3 loop spans 15 amino acids. Germline V gene data show CDR1 as SEHNR and CDR2 as FQNEAQ (reference sequence). TCRdb redid the calling of the 5' RACE reads with MiXCR, one entry per CDR3 protein. The table includes about 220,000 distinct CDR3 sequences, around 19% detected once. The data are from a study of CD8 T cells in ankylosing spondylitis. Study results and caveats: Ankylosing spondylitis blood appeared to be characterized by a TCR beta motif of 8 or 9 highly homologous variants.

V gene TRBV7-9 combines with J gene TRBJ2-3; D uncertain. The origin of this receptor is a male donor with ankylosing spondylitis. Sequenced: blood, either unsorted or a sorted T cell fraction (not recorded which). CDR3 protein: CASSLPSVYTDTQYF. The CDR3 nucleotides are TGTGCCAGCAGCCTCCCCTCGGTCTACACAGATACGCAGTATTTT. Full variable domain (outside the CDR3, taken from reference TRBV7-9 and TRBJ2-3): DTGVSQNPRHKITKRGQNVTFRCDPISEHNRLYWYRQTLGQGPEFLTYFQNEAQLEKSRLLSDRFSAERPKGSFSTLEIQRTEQGDSAMYLCASSLPSVYTDTQYFGPGTRLTVL.